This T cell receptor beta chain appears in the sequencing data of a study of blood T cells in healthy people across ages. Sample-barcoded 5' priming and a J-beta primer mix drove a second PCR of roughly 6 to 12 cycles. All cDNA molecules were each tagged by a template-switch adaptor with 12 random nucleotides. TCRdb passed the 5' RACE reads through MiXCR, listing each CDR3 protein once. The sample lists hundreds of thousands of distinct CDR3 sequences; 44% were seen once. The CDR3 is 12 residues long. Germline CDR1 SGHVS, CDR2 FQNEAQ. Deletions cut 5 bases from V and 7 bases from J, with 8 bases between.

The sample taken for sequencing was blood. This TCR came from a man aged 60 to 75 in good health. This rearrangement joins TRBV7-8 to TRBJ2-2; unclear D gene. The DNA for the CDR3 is TGTGCCAGCAGCCCAGTTCTCGGGGAGCTGTTTTTT. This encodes CASSPVLGELFF.